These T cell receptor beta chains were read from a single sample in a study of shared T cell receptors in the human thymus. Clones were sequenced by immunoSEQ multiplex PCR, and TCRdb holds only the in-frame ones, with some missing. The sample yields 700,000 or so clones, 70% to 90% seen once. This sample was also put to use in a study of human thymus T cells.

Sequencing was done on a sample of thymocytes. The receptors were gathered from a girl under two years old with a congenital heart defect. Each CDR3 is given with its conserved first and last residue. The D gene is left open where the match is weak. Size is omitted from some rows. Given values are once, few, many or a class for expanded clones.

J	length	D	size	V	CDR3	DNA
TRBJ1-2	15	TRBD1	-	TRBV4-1	CASSQPGQGHYGYTF	TGCGCCAGCAGCCAACCGGGACAGGGACACTATGGCTACACCTTC
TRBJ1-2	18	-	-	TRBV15	CATSRAVRGHHPNYGYTF	TGTGCCACCAGCAGAGCAGTTCGGGGACACCACCCAAACTATGGCTACACCTTC
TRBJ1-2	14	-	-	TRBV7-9	CASSLQGLHYGYTF	TGTGCCAGCAGCTTACAGGGTCTACATTATGGCTACACCTTC
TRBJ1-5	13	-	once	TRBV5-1	CASSLKGGQPQHF	TGCGCCAGCAGCTTGAAAGGGGGTCAGCCCCAGCATTTT
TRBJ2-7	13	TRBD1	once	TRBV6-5	CASRNRGLSEQYF	TGTGCCAGCAGGAACAGGGGGCTCTCCGAGCAGTACTTC
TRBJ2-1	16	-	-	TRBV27	CASSGVRGSNHNEQFF	TGTGCCAGCAGTGGGGTCCGGGGAAGTAATCACAATGAGCAGTTCTTC
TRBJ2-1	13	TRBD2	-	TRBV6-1	CASSREGVNEQFF	TGTGCCAGCAGCCGGGAGGGGGTCAATGAGCAGTTCTTC
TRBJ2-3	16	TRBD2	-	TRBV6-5	CASSYLAGGSGDTQYF	TGTGCCAGCAGTTACCTAGCGGGGGGAAGTGGAGATACGCAGTATTTT
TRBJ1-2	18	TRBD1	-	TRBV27	CASSPPPGTGLGDYGYTF	TGTGCCAGCAGTCCACCTCCCGGGACAGGGTTGGGAGACTATGGCTACACCTTC
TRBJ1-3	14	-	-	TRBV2	CASSPDRPGNTIYF	TGTGCCAGCAGCCCGGACAGACCTGGAAACACCATATATTTT
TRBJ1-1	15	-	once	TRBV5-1	CASSLGVPRNTEAFF	TGCGCCAGCAGCTTAGGGGTTCCACGGAACACTGAAGCTTTCTTT
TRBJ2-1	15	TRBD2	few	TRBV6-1	CASSEGTSGVNEQFF	TGTGCCAGCAGTGAAGGGACTAGCGGGGTCAATGAGCAGTTCTTC
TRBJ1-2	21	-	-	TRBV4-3	CASSQVTGFPLGSRAVYGYTF	TGCGCCAGCAGCCAAGTTACAGGGTTCCCCCTCGGGTCTAGGGCGGTCTATGGCTACACCTTC
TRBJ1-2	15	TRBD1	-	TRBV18	CASSPDRTTPYGYTF	TGTGCCAGCTCACCGGACAGGACTACCCCCTATGGCTACACCTTC
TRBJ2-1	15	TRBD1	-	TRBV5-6	CASSLGTGAVNEQFF	TGTGCCAGCAGCTTAGGGACAGGGGCCGTCAATGAGCAGTTCTTC
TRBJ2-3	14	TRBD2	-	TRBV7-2	CASSLSGTTDTQYF	TGTGCCAGCAGCCTAAGCGGGACCACAGATACGCAGTATTTT
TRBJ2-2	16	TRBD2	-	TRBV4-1	CASSHLAGSVTGELFF	TGCGCCAGCAGCCACCTAGCGGGTTCGGTCACCGGGGAGCTGTTTTTT
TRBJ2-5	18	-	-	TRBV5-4	CASSQATFGALTKETQYF	TGTGCCAGCAGCCAGGCTACTTTTGGGGCTCTAACCAAAGAGACCCAGTACTTC
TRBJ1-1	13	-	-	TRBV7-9	CASSSDRNTEAFF	TGTGCCAGCAGCTCAGACAGAAACACTGAAGCTTTCTTT
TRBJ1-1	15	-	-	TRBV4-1	CASSQEIQVDAEAFF	TGCGCCAGCAGCCAAGAAATTCAGGTTGACGCTGAAGCTTTCTTT
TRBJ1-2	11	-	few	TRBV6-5	CASSSSYGYTF	TGTGCCAGCAGTTCCAGCTATGGCTACACCTTC
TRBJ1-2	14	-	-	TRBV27	CASSLKGTTHGYTF	TGTGCCAGCAGTTTAAAAGGGACAACTCATGGCTACACCTTC
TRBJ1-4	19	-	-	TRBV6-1	CASSEFGGQSPGLREKLFF	TGTGCCAGCAGTGAATTTGGTGGGCAGAGCCCTGGGTTGCGAGAAAAACTGTTTTTT
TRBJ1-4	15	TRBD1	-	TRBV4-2	CASSYTGQPNEKLFF	TGTGCCAGCAGCTATACGGGACAGCCTAATGAAAAACTGTTTTTT
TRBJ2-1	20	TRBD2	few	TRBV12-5	CASGLEGTSGHESSYNEQFF	TGTGCTAGTGGTTTGGAAGGGACTAGCGGACATGAGAGCTCCTACAATGAGCAGTTCTTC
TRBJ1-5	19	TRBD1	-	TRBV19	CASSSTRPGTGGRNQPQHF	TGTGCCAGTAGTTCGACCCGTCCCGGGACAGGGGGCCGCAATCAGCCCCAGCATTTT
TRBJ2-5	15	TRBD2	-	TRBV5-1	CASSLRGVPQETQYF	TGCGCCAGCAGCTTACGGGGGGTCCCCCAAGAGACCCAGTACTTC
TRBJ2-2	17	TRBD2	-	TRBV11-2	CASSLEGGLAITGELFF	TGTGCCAGCAGCTTAGAAGGGGGACTAGCGATCACCGGGGAGCTGTTTTTT
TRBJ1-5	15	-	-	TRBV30	CAWSRRLTPNQPQHF	TGTGCCTGGAGTCGCCGACTTACCCCGAATCAGCCCCAGCATTTT
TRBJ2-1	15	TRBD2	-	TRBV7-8	CASSVSGGRDNEQFF	TGTGCCAGCAGCGTTAGCGGGGGGCGCGACAATGAGCAGTTCTTC
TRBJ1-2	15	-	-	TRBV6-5	CASSYGPGGNYGYTF	TGTGCCAGCAGTTATGGTCCCGGGGGTAACTATGGCTACACCTTC
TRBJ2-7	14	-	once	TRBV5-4	CASSDPTGDYKQYF	TGTGCCAGCAGCGATCCGACAGGGGACTACAAGCAGTACTTC
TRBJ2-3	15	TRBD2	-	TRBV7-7	CASSLGASGRDTQYF	TGTGCCAGCAGCTTAGGGGCTAGCGGGAGAGATACGCAGTATTTT
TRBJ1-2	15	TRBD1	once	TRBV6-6	CASSERTGRDYGYTF	TGTGCCAGCAGCGAGAGGACAGGGCGCGACTATGGCTACACCTTC
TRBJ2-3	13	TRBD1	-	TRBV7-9	CASSRPFQGASYF	TGTGCCAGCAGCCGCCCATTCCAGGGGGCCTCGTATTTT
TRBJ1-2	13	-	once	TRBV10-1	CASSVNGGGGYTF	TGCGCCAGCAGTGTTAACGGGGGAGGTGGCTACACCTTC
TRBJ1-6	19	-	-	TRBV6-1	CASSGGVSWTAPVRSPLHF	TGTGCCAGCAGTGGGGGTGTGAGTTGGACAGCACCCGTTAGATCACCCCTCCACTTT
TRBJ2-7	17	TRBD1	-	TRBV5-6	CASSLGTGTGGVYEQYF	TGTGCCAGCAGCTTGGGTACCGGGACAGGGGGCGTCTACGAGCAGTACTTC
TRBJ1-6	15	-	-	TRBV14	CASSRGPSYNSPLHF	TGTGCCAGCAGCCGGGGGCCCTCCTATAATTCACCCCTCCACTTT
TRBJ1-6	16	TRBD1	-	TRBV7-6	CASSLALGQLNSPLHF	TGTGCCAGCAGCTTAGCGCTGGGACAGCTGAATTCACCCCTCCACTTT
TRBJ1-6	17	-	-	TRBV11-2	CASSLVCGRTDNSPLHF	TGTGCCAGCAGCTTAGTCTGCGGTCGAACCGATAATTCACCCCTCCACTTT
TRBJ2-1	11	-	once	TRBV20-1	CSASGENEQFF	TGCAGTGCTAGCGGTGAGAATGAGCAGTTCTTC
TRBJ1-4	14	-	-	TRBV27	CASRGEGGNEKLFF	TGTGCCAGCAGGGGAGAAGGGGGTAATGAAAAACTGTTTTTT
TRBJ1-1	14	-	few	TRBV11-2	CASSYSPQNTEAFF	TGTGCCAGCAGCTACTCCCCCCAGAACACTGAAGCTTTCTTT
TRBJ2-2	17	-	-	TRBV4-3	CASSQDTWGPGPGELFF	TGCGCCAGCAGCCAAGATACATGGGGGCCTGGCCCGGGGGAGCTGTTTTTT
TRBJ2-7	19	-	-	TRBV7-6	CASSPRAQVRIGDAYEQYF	TGTGCCAGCAGCCCCAGGGCCCAAGTAAGGATAGGTGACGCCTACGAGCAGTACTTC
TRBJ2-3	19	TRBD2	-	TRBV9	CASSSGGGTSGGGTDTQYF	TGTGCCAGCAGCAGTGGCGGAGGGACTAGCGGGGGAGGCACAGATACGCAGTATTTT
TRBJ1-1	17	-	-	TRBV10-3	CAISGPRAPQGITEAFF	TGTGCCATCAGTGGCCCGAGGGCTCCTCAAGGGATCACTGAAGCTTTCTTT
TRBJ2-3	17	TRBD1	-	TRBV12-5	CASGQTSDRGFTDTQYF	TGTGCTAGTGGCCAAACCTCGGACAGGGGGTTCACAGATACGCAGTATTTT